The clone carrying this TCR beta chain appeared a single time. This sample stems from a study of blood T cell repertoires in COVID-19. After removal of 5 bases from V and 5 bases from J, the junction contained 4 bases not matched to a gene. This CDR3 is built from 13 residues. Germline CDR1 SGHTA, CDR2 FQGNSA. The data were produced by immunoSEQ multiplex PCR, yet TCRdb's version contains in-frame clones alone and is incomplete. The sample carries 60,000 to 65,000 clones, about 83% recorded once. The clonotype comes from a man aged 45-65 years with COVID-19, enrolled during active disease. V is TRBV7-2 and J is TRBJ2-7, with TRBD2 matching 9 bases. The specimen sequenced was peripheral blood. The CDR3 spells CASSRSGRHEQYF. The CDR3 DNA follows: TGTGCCAGCAGCCGTAGCGGGAGACACGAGCAGTACTTC. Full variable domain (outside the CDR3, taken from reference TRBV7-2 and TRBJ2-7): GAGVSQSPSNKVTEKGKDVELRCDPISGHTALYWYRQSLGQGLEFLIYFQGNSAPDKSGLPSDRFSAERTGGSVSTLTIQRTQQEDSAVYLCASSRSGRHEQYFGPGTRLTVT.